The rows below give T cell receptor beta chains drawn from one sample of a study of cytomegalovirus exposure and HLA in healthy donors. Clones were read by immunoSEQ multiplex PCR, and TCRdb kept only the in-frame ones, dropping some. The data contain about 140,000 clones, roughly three quarters of them singletons. The sample comprised PBMCs. The receptors stem from a woman in her twenties or thirties in good health and CMV-seronegative. The CDR3 runs from the conserved cysteine through the conserved F or W. The D gene is left open where the match is weak. Not all rows give a size; the values are once, few, many and, for expanded clones, a class.

J: TRBJ2-7; D: TRBD1; size: NA; V: TRBV7-7; CDR3: CASSPGTGAEQYF; DNA: TGTGCTAGCAGCCCCGGGACAGGGGCCGAGCAGTACTTC
J: TRBJ2-7; D: TRBD1; size: NA; V: TRBV7-7; CDR3: CASSRGQDYEQYF; DNA: TGTGCTAGCAGCCGGGGACAGGACTACGAGCAGTACTTC
J: TRBJ2-5; D: NA; size: NA; V: TRBV4-2; CDR3: CASSEGGHAEETQYF; DNA: TGTGCCAGCAGCGAAGGTGGGCACGCTGAAGAGACCCAGTACTTC
J: TRBJ2-3; D: TRBD2; size: NA; V: TRBV5-1; CDR3: CASSHEAASGRFVADTQYF; DNA: TGCGCCAGCAGCCATGAAGCGGCTAGCGGGAGGTTTGTAGCAGATACGCAGTATTTT
J: TRBJ2-3; D: NA; size: NA; V: TRBV11-2; CDR3: CASSLGSAWDTQYF; DNA: TGTGCCAGCAGCTTAGGATCCGCGTGGGATACGCAGTATTTT
J: TRBJ2-3; D: TRBD1; size: NA; V: TRBV5-4; CDR3: CASNQAGTGRNTQYF; DNA: TGTGCCAGCAATCAGGCCGGGACAGGACGAAATACGCAGTATTTT
J: TRBJ2-1; D: TRBD2; size: NA; V: TRBV18; CDR3: CASSQLADEQFF; DNA: TGTGCCAGCTCACAGCTAGCGGATGAGCAGTTCTTC
J: TRBJ1-6; D: NA; size: NA; V: TRBV7-3; CDR3: CASSPQSPGRGSPLHF; DNA: TGTGCCAGCAGCCCCCAATCCCCAGGGCGAGGTTCACCCCTCCACTTT
J: TRBJ1-5; D: NA; size: NA; V: TRBV11-3; CDR3: CASSRTVSNQPQHF; DNA: TGTGCCAGCAGCCGGACAGTTAGCAATCAGCCCCAGCATTTT
J: TRBJ2-7; D: NA; size: NA; V: TRBV5-4; CDR3: CASSLVGSEEQYF; DNA: TGTGCCAGCAGCTTGGTCGGATCGGAGGAGCAGTACTTC
J: TRBJ1-2; D: NA; size: NA; V: TRBV6-5; CDR3: CASGGWAGYTF; DNA: TGTGCCAGCGGAGGGTGGGCTGGCTACACCTTC
J: TRBJ2-7; D: NA; size: NA; V: TRBV28; CDR3: CASSLRPGAYEQYF; DNA: TGTGCCAGCAGTTTACGTCCCGGGGCCTACGAGCAGTACTTC
J: TRBJ1-3; D: NA; size: NA; V: TRBV5-6; CDR3: CASSPFPAGDTIYF; DNA: TGTGCCAGCAGCCCGTTCCCGGCCGGGGACACCATATATTTT
J: TRBJ2-7; D: NA; size: NA; V: TRBV14; CDR3: CASNQGGEAREQYF; DNA: TGTGCCAGCAATCAAGGAGGAGAGGCACGGGAGCAGTACTTC
J: TRBJ2-3; D: NA; size: NA; V: TRBV6-6; CDR3: CASRITGSGDTQYF; DNA: TGTGCCAGCAGGATCACAGGGTCTGGAGATACGCAGTATTTT
J: TRBJ2-5; D: TRBD2; size: NA; V: TRBV11-2; CDR3: CATERGAGETQYF; DNA: TGTGCCACAGAGCGGGGGGCCGGGGAGACCCAGTACTTC
J: TRBJ2-7; D: TRBD1; size: NA; V: TRBV19; CDR3: CASSPPGQGLYEQYF; DNA: TGTGCCAGTAGTCCACCGGGACAGGGACTCTACGAGCAGTACTTC
J: TRBJ2-5; D: NA; size: NA; V: TRBV11-3; CDR3: CASSLGAFETQYF; DNA: TGTGCCAGCAGCTTAGGAGCTTTTGAGACCCAGTACTTC
J: TRBJ2-1; D: TRBD2; size: NA; V: TRBV10-1; CDR3: CASSGGTRINEQFF; DNA: TGCGCCAGCAGTGGCGGGACTAGAATCAATGAGCAGTTCTTC
J: TRBJ2-6; D: TRBD2; size: NA; V: TRBV5-1; CDR3: CASSPGLLAGAAGANVLTF; DNA: TGCGCCAGCAGCCCGGGGTTACTAGCGGGAGCAGCTGGGGCCAACGTCCTGACTTTC
J: TRBJ2-2; D: NA; size: NA; V: TRBV7-3; CDR3: CASSAYWTGELFF; DNA: TGTGCCAGCAGCGCCTACTGGACCGGGGAGCTGTTTTTT
J: TRBJ1-1; D: NA; size: NA; V: TRBV29-1; CDR3: CSSRKTLNTEAFF; DNA: TGCAGCTCTCGAAAGACTTTGAACACTGAAGCTTTCTTT
J: TRBJ2-5; D: TRBD2; size: NA; V: TRBV7-9; CDR3: CATTWAGEGLETQYF; DNA: TGTGCCACGACCTGGGCGGGGGAGGGTTTGGAGACCCAGTACTTC
J: TRBJ1-2; D: NA; size: NA; V: TRBV7-8; CDR3: CASSLGVLAGNGYTF; DNA: TGTGCCAGCAGCTTAGGAGTTTTGGCAGGGAATGGCTACACCTTC
J: TRBJ1-4; D: TRBD1; size: NA; V: TRBV4-2; CDR3: CASSQDRDRGQVSIF; DNA: TGTGCCAGCAGCCAAGATCGAGACAGGGGGCAGGTCTCGATTTTT
J: TRBJ2-7; D: NA; size: NA; V: TRBV11-2; CDR3: CASSLQKGLYEQYF; DNA: TGTGCCAGCAGCTTACAAAAAGGACTCTACGAGCAGTACTTC
J: TRBJ1-5; D: TRBD1; size: NA; V: TRBV5-1; CDR3: CASSFGQGSNQPQHF; DNA: TGCGCCAGCAGCTTCGGACAGGGTTCCAATCAGCCCCAGCATTTT
J: TRBJ1-2; D: NA; size: NA; V: TRBV5-4; CDR3: CASSLGRQGRRDGYTF; DNA: TGTGCCAGCAGCTTAGGTCGCCAGGGAAGGCGTGATGGCTACACCTTC
J: TRBJ2-7; D: TRBD2; size: few; V: TRBV28; CDR3: CASTTAGGVYEQYF; DNA: TGTGCCAGCACCACAGCGGGAGGCGTTTACGAGCAGTACTTC
J: TRBJ2-5; D: NA; size: NA; V: TRBV7-9; CDR3: CASSQRVGGETQYF; DNA: TGTGCCAGCAGTCAGCGGGTGGGCGGGGAGACCCAGTACTTC
J: TRBJ2-7; D: TRBD1; size: NA; V: TRBV28; CDR3: CASSSFARTGESRYEQYF; DNA: TGTGCCAGCAGCTCCTTCGCCCGGACAGGGGAATCGCGCTACGAGCAGTACTTC
J: TRBJ2-1; D: NA; size: NA; V: TRBV7-3; CDR3: CASSAIAAGEQFF; DNA: TGTGCCAGCAGCGCAATCGCTGCGGGAGAGCAGTTCTTC
J: TRBJ2-2; D: NA; size: NA; V: TRBV18; CDR3: CASSLQSGELFF; DNA: TGTGCCAGCTCACTTCAATCCGGGGAGCTGTTTTTT
J: TRBJ2-6; D: TRBD2; size: NA; V: TRBV7-2; CDR3: CASSLSGVGANVLTF; DNA: TGTGCCAGCAGCTTAAGCGGGGTTGGGGCCAACGTCCTGACTTTC
J: TRBJ2-3; D: NA; size: NA; V: TRBV2; CDR3: CASGALTDTQYF; DNA: TGTGCCAGCGGGGCTCTCACAGATACGCAGTATTTT
J: TRBJ1-5; D: TRBD1; size: NA; V: TRBV19; CDR3: CASSVPRTGGTTNQPQHF; DNA: TGTGCCAGTAGTGTCCCACGGACAGGGGGGACCACTAATCAGCCCCAGCATTTT
J: TRBJ2-7; D: NA; size: NA; V: TRBV18; CDR3: CASSPLYGGRAYEQYF; DNA: TGTGCCAGCTCACCTCTCTATGGAGGCCGAGCCTACGAGCAGTACTTC
J: TRBJ2-5; D: TRBD1; size: NA; V: TRBV7-9; CDR3: CASSGRDRGTETQYF; DNA: TGTGCCAGCAGCGGCCGGGACAGGGGAACAGAGACCCAGTACTTC
J: TRBJ2-6; D: NA; size: NA; V: TRBV7-9; CDR3: CASSLTPVLTF; DNA: TGTGCCAGCAGCTTAACTCCCGTCCTGACTTTC
J: TRBJ2-1; D: TRBD2; size: NA; V: TRBV5-4; CDR3: CASSPDVTSGPTNEQFF; DNA: TGTGCCAGCAGCCCCGATGTGACTAGCGGCCCTACCAATGAGCAGTTCTTC
J: TRBJ2-1; D: TRBD2; size: NA; V: TRBV2; CDR3: CASSPGTSGTGEQFF; DNA: TGTGCCAGCAGTCCCGGGACTAGCGGGACTGGTGAGCAGTTCTTC
J: TRBJ1-2; D: TRBD1; size: NA; V: TRBV12-5; CDR3: CASGGGTDSYGYTF; DNA: TGTGCTAGTGGTGGGGGGACAGACTCTTATGGCTACACCTTC
J: TRBJ2-7; D: NA; size: few; V: TRBV11-2; CDR3: CASSPSSYEQYF; DNA: TGTGCCAGCAGCCCCAGCTCCTACGAGCAGTACTTC
J: TRBJ1-2; D: NA; size: NA; V: TRBV7-8; CDR3: CASSLEWSRNYGYTF; DNA: TGTGCCAGCAGCTTAGAATGGAGTCGGAACTATGGCTACACCTTC
J: TRBJ2-1; D: TRBD2; size: NA; V: TRBV11-2; CDR3: CASGLSSGSSYNEQFF; DNA: TGTGCCAGCGGATTATCCAGCGGGAGCTCCTACAATGAGCAGTTCTTC
J: TRBJ1-1; D: NA; size: NA; V: TRBV2; CDR3: CASMTRTVLGEAFF; DNA: TGTGCCAGCATGACTAGGACGGTGTTAGGTGAAGCTTTCTTT
J: TRBJ2-3; D: TRBD2; size: NA; V: TRBV11-3; CDR3: CASSLGPSGGTDTQYF; DNA: TGTGCCAGCAGCTTAGGCCCTAGCGGGGGCACAGATACGCAGTATTTT